These T cell receptor beta chains were read from a single sample in a study of blood T cell repertoires in COVID-19. Here immunoSEQ multiplex PCR was the method, and the copy in TCRdb shows in-frame clones only, minus some. The sample contains more than 120,000 clones, approximately 81% of which appear only once. Sequenced: peripheral blood. The receptors were sampled from a human donor with acute or convalescent COVID-19. The donor label of this sample is uncertain. Both conserved end residues are part of each CDR3. Each record gives: V gene, J gene, CDR3 protein.

v_call: TRBV5-1; j_call: TRBJ2-5; cdr3_aa: CASSFNSQETQYF
v_call: TRBV19; j_call: TRBJ2-2; cdr3_aa: CASIAYGSQVLTGELFF
v_call: TRBV19; j_call: TRBJ1-2; cdr3_aa: CASSPHPQSRYGYTF
v_call: TRBV21-1; j_call: TRBJ1-4; cdr3_aa: CASSKSKGTGGPGNEKLFF
v_call: TRBV18; j_call: TRBJ2-5; cdr3_aa: CASSLGHQETQYF
v_call: TRBV28; j_call: TRBJ2-2; cdr3_aa: CASSLLDPPGELFF
v_call: TRBV18; j_call: TRBJ2-7; cdr3_aa: CASSPGQGVREQYF
v_call: TRBV5-6; j_call: TRBJ1-1; cdr3_aa: CASTTGTAHTEAFF
v_call: TRBV5-6; j_call: TRBJ1-5; cdr3_aa: CASSATFRDTNQPQHF
v_call: TRBV11-3; j_call: TRBJ2-1; cdr3_aa: CASSFGGQGASSSYNEQFF
v_call: TRBV5-1; j_call: TRBJ1-1; cdr3_aa: CASSSLGGGNTEAFF
v_call: TRBV3-1/TRBV3-2; j_call: TRBJ1-1; cdr3_aa: CASSLDWSEAFF
v_call: TRBV18; j_call: TRBJ1-2; cdr3_aa: CASSPEEGANYGYTF
v_call: TRBV28; j_call: TRBJ2-7; cdr3_aa: CASSLVPPYEQYF
v_call: TRBV6-5; j_call: TRBJ2-7; cdr3_aa: CATPGQGYEQYF
v_call: TRBV28; j_call: TRBJ2-7; cdr3_aa: CASSPGQARFYEQYF
v_call: TRBV19; j_call: TRBJ2-3; cdr3_aa: CASSERITDTQYF
v_call: TRBV6-5; j_call: TRBJ1-2; cdr3_aa: CASSQSGTGGGYTF
v_call: TRBV11-2; j_call: TRBJ1-1; cdr3_aa: CASSLGQAKNTEAFF
v_call: TRBV5-6; j_call: TRBJ1-1; cdr3_aa: CASSSGQGGTEAFF
v_call: TRBV7-3; j_call: TRBJ2-3; cdr3_aa: CASSSGDRADTQYF
v_call: TRBV30; j_call: TRBJ1-5; cdr3_aa: CAWSVLGRDQPQHF
v_call: TRBV7-2; j_call: TRBJ2-3; cdr3_aa: CASSLVPGGWGDTQYF
v_call: TRBV10-3; j_call: TRBJ2-2; cdr3_aa: CAISVEQGSTGELFF
v_call: TRBV7-9; j_call: TRBJ1-5; cdr3_aa: CASSSGGEGEQPQHF
v_call: TRBV4-2; j_call: TRBJ2-3; cdr3_aa: CASSYGTSGRASTDTQYF
v_call: TRBV19; j_call: TRBJ2-7; cdr3_aa: CASSIKWSGGYKNYEQYF
v_call: TRBV18; j_call: TRBJ2-3; cdr3_aa: CASSPRTSGGDLSTDTQYF
v_call: TRBV20-1; j_call: TRBJ1-2; cdr3_aa: CSASPEARGNYGYTF
v_call: TRBV3-1/TRBV3-2; j_call: TRBJ1-1; cdr3_aa: CASSQINTEAFF
v_call: TRBV4-2; j_call: TRBJ2-3; cdr3_aa: CASSQEWDTSYDTQYF
v_call: TRBV5-5; j_call: TRBJ2-7; cdr3_aa: CASSLSGGYEQYF
v_call: TRBV24-1; j_call: TRBJ2-1; cdr3_aa: CATSAVSGRGDNEQFF
v_call: TRBV7-2; j_call: TRBJ2-3; cdr3_aa: CASSLVREADTQYF
v_call: TRBV19; j_call: TRBJ2-1; cdr3_aa: CASSANNEQFF
v_call: TRBV3-1/TRBV3-2; j_call: TRBJ2-3; cdr3_aa: CASNSGITDTQYF
v_call: TRBV28; j_call: TRBJ1-2; cdr3_aa: CASSLGGGYTF
v_call: TRBV7-6; j_call: TRBJ2-1; cdr3_aa: CASSPTSGGALVNEQFF
v_call: TRBV25-1; j_call: TRBJ2-3; cdr3_aa: CASSPGQGTDTQYF
v_call: TRBV27; j_call: TRBJ1-5; cdr3_aa: CASSFQGGNQPQHF
v_call: TRBV28; j_call: TRBJ2-3; cdr3_aa: CASSLQGFSTDTQYF
v_call: TRBV10-3; j_call: TRBJ1-1; cdr3_aa: CALRDGRGMNTEAFF